This entry features one T cell receptor (beta chain) sequence. Its cognate antigen is unknown. The table came from immunoSEQ multiplex PCR; TCRdb's copy has only in-frame clones and leaves some out. The sample yields 200,000 to 250,000 clones, around 94% seen once. The CDR3 sequence is 13 residues long. CDR1 and CDR2 from the germline V gene are LGHNT and FRNRAP. Trimming removed 2 bases at V and 8 bases at J, with 12 bases between. The entry originates in a study of T cell responses to AZD1222 COVID-19 vaccine. Study outcomes and limitations: Repertoire samples came only from after the peak T cell response.

The source of this sequence is an adult who received the MenACWY meningococcal vaccine as a control. Source: peripheral blood, taken 28 days after the second dose of the MenACWY control vaccine. The J gene is TRBJ1-1, the V gene TRBV12-5; no clear D gene. DNA of the CDR3: TGTGCTAGTGGTTTGCGGCCCGGGAGGGAAGCTTTCTTT. It translates to CASGLRPGREAFF.